These T cell receptor beta chains were read from a single sample in a study of cytomegalovirus exposure and HLA in healthy donors. The protocol was immunoSEQ multiplex PCR, while the TCRdb copy is restricted to in-frame clones and leaves out a portion. The table lists roughly 150,000 clones, roughly 80% of them singletons. The sample taken for sequencing was PBMCs. Every receptor here comes from a male donor in good health and CMV-seronegative. Both conserved end residues are part of each CDR3. A D gene is named only where the DNA matches it firmly. Size values are once, few and many counts, or a class for expanded clones, and some rows have none.

TRBD1,NA,TRBV11-3,TRBJ2-3,TGTGCCAGCAGCCTTGACAGGGTTGGTGCGCAGTATTTT,CASSLDRVGAQYF
NA,NA,TRBV6-5,TRBJ2-3,TGTGCCAGCAGTTATCTAGGCTCCCCCTACACAGATACGCAGTATTTT,CASSYLGSPYTDTQYF
TRBD1,NA,TRBV19,TRBJ2-2,TGTGCCAGTCTACTAGGGGGCCGCACCGGGGAGCTGTTTTTT,CASLLGGRTGELFF
NA,NA,TRBV11-2,TRBJ1-3,TGTGCCAGCAGCTTAGGACAGCCTGGAAACACCATATATTTT,CASSLGQPGNTIYF
NA,NA,TRBV2,TRBJ1-4,TGTGCCAGCAGAGAATCCCGGGGGAGTACTGAAAAACTGTTTTTT,CASRESRGSTEKLFF
NA,NA,TRBV5-6,TRBJ1-6,TGTGCCAGCAGCTTGGCCAGACAAGTGCGTTCACCCCTCCACTTT,CASSLARQVRSPLHF
NA,NA,TRBV7-6,TRBJ2-3,TGTGCCAGCAGCCTGGAGCCTGGCGATACGCAGTATTTT,CASSLEPGDTQYF
NA,NA,TRBV7-6,TRBJ2-7,TGTGCCAGCAGTTTGAGAAGGAGCTCCTACGAGCAGTACTTC,CASSLRRSSYEQYF
TRBD2,NA,TRBV4-2,TRBJ2-3,TGTGCCAGCAGCCAAGACCCCCTTAGCGGGGGAGGTTACACAGATACGCAGTATTTT,CASSQDPLSGGGYTDTQYF
TRBD1,NA,TRBV7-6,TRBJ2-6,TGTGCCAGCAGCTTAACCAAGGGGGCTCCCTTAACGGGCCTGACTTTC,CASSLTKGAPLTGLTF
TRBD2,NA,TRBV7-2,TRBJ2-5,TGTGCCAGCGAGGCGAGGACTAGTGGAGAGACCCAGTACTTC,CASEARTSGETQYF
TRBD1,once,TRBV12-5,TRBJ1-1,TGTGCTAGTGGTGTGGGAGGGGGCAGGGACACTGAAGCTTTCTTT,CASGVGGGRDTEAFF
NA,once,TRBV7-9,TRBJ2-5,TGTGCCAGCAGGTACAGCTTACAAGAGACCCAGTACTTC,CASRYSLQETQYF
TRBD1,few,TRBV14,TRBJ1-1,TGTGCCAGCAGCCTATACAGGGGAAGCACTGAAGCTTTCTTT,CASSLYRGSTEAFF
TRBD2,NA,TRBV7-2,TRBJ2-3,TGTGCCAGCAGCTTAAACCCTACTAGCGGGACCAGGTATTTT,CASSLNPTSGTRYF
TRBD1,NA,TRBV5-4,TRBJ1-1,TGTGCCAGCAGCCCCCCGACAGGGGCTACTGAAGCTTTCTTT,CASSPPTGATEAFF
TRBD1,NA,TRBV27,TRBJ2-1,TGTGCCAGCAGTTTAGCCCCATTCGGGACAGGGGGTTCTAGCGGGGATTACAATGAGCAGTTCTTC,CASSLAPFGTGGSSGDYNEQFF
TRBD2,NA,TRBV7-9,TRBJ2-7,TGTGCCAGCAGCTCCGGGAGGGCTCAGTACGAGCAGTACTTC,CASSSGRAQYEQYF
TRBD1,NA,TRBV4-3,TRBJ1-2,TGCGCCAGCAGCCAAGAATTCGCCCAGGGGGCAATCTATGGCTACACCTTC,CASSQEFAQGAIYGYTF
NA,once,TRBV5-1,TRBJ1-1,TGCGCCAGCAGCTTAAACGGGGGATTCACTGAAGCTTTCTTT,CASSLNGGFTEAFF
TRBD2,NA,TRBV5-4,TRBJ2-7,TGTGCCAGCAGCTTGTTGCCCAGCGGGGAGATCTTTGCCTACGAGCAGTACTTC,CASSLLPSGEIFAYEQYF
NA,NA,TRBV4-1,TRBJ2-1,TGCGCCAGCAGCCAAGACCGGGGTCTAGATGAGCAGTTCTTC,CASSQDRGLDEQFF
TRBD2,once,TRBV7-8,TRBJ2-1,TGTGCCAGCAGCTTCAGGAGGACTAGTTCGAATGAGCAGTTCTTC,CASSFRRTSSNEQFF
NA,NA,TRBV27,TRBJ2-3,TGTGCCAGCAGTGGCGCGGGCGCCCTCGCAGATACGCAGTATTTT,CASSGAGALADTQYF
TRBD2,NA,TRBV5-1,TRBJ2-3,TGCGCCAGCAGCTACGAGGGCGGGAGTAGCACAGATACGCAGTATTTT,CASSYEGGSSTDTQYF
NA,few,TRBV28,TRBJ2-7,TGTGCCAGCAGGAGGGGGATCTACGAGCAGTACTTC,CASRRGIYEQYF
TRBD1,NA,TRBV28,TRBJ2-7,TGTGCCAGCAGTTTGCCGACAGGGGGCCGTGGCGAGCAGTACTTC,CASSLPTGGRGEQYF
NA,NA,TRBV19,TRBJ2-7,TGTGCCAGTAGTATGAGGCAGACCTACGAGCAGTACTTC,CASSMRQTYEQYF
NA,NA,TRBV11-3,TRBJ2-2,TGTGCCAGCAGCCCGAGGATGAACACCGGGGAGCTGTTTTTT,CASSPRMNTGELFF
NA,NA,TRBV7-9,TRBJ2-7,TGTGCCAGCAGCTTAGCGGGCCGCTACGAGCAGTACTTC,CASSLAGRYEQYF
TRBD1,NA,TRBV19,TRBJ2-3,TGTGCCAGTAAGGACAGGACCACAGATACGCAGTATTTT,CASKDRTTDTQYF
TRBD1,NA,TRBV28,TRBJ1-1,TGTGCCAGCATACCGGGACAGCCGAACACTGAAGCTTTCTTT,CASIPGQPNTEAFF
TRBD1,NA,TRBV7-9,TRBJ1-3,TGTGCCTCCCGGACAGGCTCTGGAAACACCATATATTTT,CASRTGSGNTIYF
NA,NA,TRBV2,TRBJ2-5,TGTGCCAGCAGGGTGGACATTACGGCAGAGACCCAGTACTTC,CASRVDITAETQYF
NA,NA,TRBV28,TRBJ1-2,TGTGCCAGCAGCCGGGACTATGGCTACACCTTC,CASSRDYGYTF
TRBD1,NA,TRBV18,TRBJ1-1,TGTGCCAGCTCACAGGGGGCGCGGAGTACTGAAGCTTTCTTT,CASSQGARSTEAFF
TRBD1,NA,TRBV11-2,TRBJ2-3,TGTGCCAGCAGCCCGGGGACAGGGGCAGATACGCAGTATTTT,CASSPGTGADTQYF
NA,NA,TRBV30,TRBJ1-2,TGTGCCTGGAGTCTGGGGGAGGACTATGGCTACACCTTC,CAWSLGEDYGYTF
TRBD1,NA,TRBV6-5,TRBJ2-7,TGTGCCAGCTTTTTGCTCGACAGGGGCGATGAGCAGTACTTC,CASFLLDRGDEQYF
TRBD2,NA,TRBV2,TRBJ2-7,TGTGCCAGCAAGAGCGGGAGCTACGAGCAGTACTTC,CASKSGSYEQYF
NA,once,TRBV5-1,TRBJ2-2,TGCGCCAGCAGCCCTACAGGGACCGGGGAGCTGTTTTTT,CASSPTGTGELFF
NA,NA,TRBV5-1,TRBJ2-1,TGCGCCAGCAGCTTGGTTACTAGTGGGGACAATGAGCAGTTCTTC,CASSLVTSGDNEQFF
TRBD2,NA,TRBV5-1,TRBJ2-1,TGCGCCAGCAGCTTGCGGACTAGCGGGAGCAATGAGCAGTTCTTC,CASSLRTSGSNEQFF
NA,NA,TRBV4-2,TRBJ1-1,TGTGCCAGCAGCCAAGAGGGGGCGCTGAACACTGAAGCTTTCTTT,CASSQEGALNTEAFF
NA,few,TRBV6-6,TRBJ2-1,TGTGCCAGCGGAAATTCGCCGGGGCAGTTCTTC,CASGNSPGQFF
TRBD1,few,TRBV28,TRBJ1-2,TGTGCCAGCAGTTTATGGATGACAGGGTATGGCTACACCTTC,CASSLWMTGYGYTF
NA,NA,TRBV6-1,TRBJ2-1,TGTGCCACCGTACCATTAGGGCAGGGCACATGGGAGCAGTTCTTC,CATVPLGQGTWEQFF
TRBD1,NA,TRBV11-2,TRBJ1-5,TGTGCCAGCAGCCCCGACAGGGTTCAGCCCCAGCATTTT,CASSPDRVQPQHF
NA,NA,TRBV15,TRBJ2-2,TGTGCCACCAGCAGAGATGTCGGAGGGGTGAAGACCGGGGAGCTGTTTTTT,CATSRDVGGVKTGELFF
TRBD2,NA,TRBV27,TRBJ2-1,TGTGCCAGCAGCTTGGGACTACTTGGCTCCAATGAGCAGTTCTTC,CASSLGLLGSNEQFF